Below, one T cell receptor (beta chain) is given with its context. A few counts support this clone. Its binding antigen is unknown. No base quality values were provided; no much bigger clone lies one nucleotide off. The sample contains more than one DNA sequence encoding this CDR3. This sample stems from a study of shared clonotypes between healthy human individuals (dated by TCRdb to between 2020 and 2021). Describing the broader study: The cohort comprised two women and a few men aged 18 to 49 years. Blood TCR repertoires of about 5 healthy adults were deeply sequenced to estimate repertoire size and the extent of clonotype sharing between individuals. To increase sequencing depth and limit assay-specific biases, TCR repertoire library preparation and sequencing were carried out by different laboratories using diverse techniques. Leukapheresis yielded between about 0.94 and 9 billion PBMCs per donor.

Study-wide conclusions, independent of this receptor: Sampling was limited to blood, and TCR repertoires in tissue likely differ from TCR repertoires in blood. Pairwise subsampling led to the expectation that sequencing depth would affect the degree of clonotype sharing among donors. The small number of donors limited the genetic and exposure-history diversity represented.

TCR CDR3 regions were amplified from genomic DNA by multiplex PCR using the deep immunoSEQ assay. Genomic DNA extracted from each cell subset was distributed evenly over all wells of several immunoSEQ 96-well plates, and each plate served as one replicate. Each replicate PCR for unsorted PBMC received roughly 300 ng genomic DNA, equal to 30,000 to 35,000 T cell genomes. Genomic DNA from unsorted PBMC was sequenced over ten immunoSEQ deep assay plates. Purified libraries were measured with a Qubit 3.0 fluorometer, size-checked on a Bioanalyzer 2100, and measured again with the KAPA Library Quantification kit. A separate single-read 150-cycle Illumina NextSeq 550 flow cell was used to sequence each immunoSEQ 96-well plate. The source study handled its data this way. Because the immunoSEQ output held only junctional sequences and lacked quality scores, the filtering could not match the filtering applied to full-length reads. To assign V/J genes and CDR3, sequences were annotated using PyIR, a Python wrapper for IgBLAST v1.9, with IMGT germline references. Reads were filtered out if the reads had weak V/J assignments (E-value above 1e-6), no CDR3, stop codons, out-of-frame junctions, or ambiguous translated residues. V3J clonotypes were defined as sequences sharing the same inferred V gene, J gene, and CDR3 amino acid sequence. To compute the percentage overlap between repertoires, the number of shared unique clonotypes was divided by the size of the smaller repertoire. Three approaches were used to assess repertoire richness: RTK rarefaction, the Chao1 estimator, and Recon v2.1 estimates of unobserved clonotypes. What TCRdb holds here is the immuneACCESS table cut down to in-frame rearrangements. Part of the clones is not present; checked against another copy, under half of the missing clones reflect an unresolved V gene, and the others are unexplained. V, J and clone size were drawn from that table, and D and trimming were deduced from the DNA. This sample lists roughly 480,000 clones; around three quarters were detected once. Approximately 12% of the sample is taken by the ten largest.

The donors were healthy, HIV-negative adults with no recently reported acute infections or vaccinations. Every donor was a Caucasian adult living in Nashville, Tennessee, USA. For unsorted samples, tens of millions of PBMCs were counted, and genomic DNA was extracted using the QIAamp DNA Blood Mini kit. After blood collection by leukapheresis, PBMCs were isolated using Ficoll-Histopaque density gradient centrifugation and then cryopreserved in the vapor phase of liquid nitrogen. Sequenced: PBMCs. The source is a woman aged 40 to 50 in good health. Some clones in this sample may be carry-over from other donors' samples.

The DNA sequence is given as TGTGCCCGGGACAGTCGTAACTATGGCTACACCTTC. It specifies CARDSRNYGYTF. The receptor chain draws on TRBV30 and TRBJ1-2; 7 bases in the junction line up with TRBD1. The CDR3 runs 12 residues from the cysteine to the phenylalanine. Only the CDR3 part of the read is kept: 36 bases, read in frame from the first base. The germline V gene (reference sequence) specifies GTSNPN as CDR1 and SVGIG as CDR2. Clipping removes 8 bases from V and 1 base from J, with 4 as the unmatched junction base count.